A selection of T cell receptor beta chains follows, all from one sample in a study of T-cell memory formation after mild COVID-19. MiXCR, applied by TCRdb to the 5' RACE reads, yields one record per CDR3 protein. The top ten clones hold around 13% of a sample with some 130,000 distinct CDR3 sequences, about 16% of them seen once. Sequenced sample: PBMCs or a T cell subset sorted from them (not recorded which). The receptors were gathered from an adult woman who had mild COVID-19 (a few samples of this study predate the infection). Cell type and time point are not known. The CDR3 runs from the conserved cysteine through the conserved F or W. D genes are given only for firm matches. Expanded clones get a size class; other rows say once, few or many, or leave the size out.

>TRBV7-3|-|TRBD1|TRBJ1-2|17
CASSLTSGTASTDGYTF
TGTGCCAGCAGCTTAACGTCCGGGACAGCATCCACGGATGGCTACACCTTC
>TRBV4-2|-|TRBD2|TRBJ2-7|14
CASSTESGGAAQYF
TGTGCCAGCAGCACGGAGAGCGGGGGGGCGGCGCAGTACTTC
>TRBV15|few|TRBD1|TRBJ2-3|17
CATSKTVDRGLVDTQYF
TGTGCCACCAGCAAGACGGTGGACAGGGGGCTAGTAGATACGCAGTATTTT
>TRBV5-1|-|-|TRBJ2-2|15
CASSLALARTGELFF
TGCGCCAGCAGCTTGGCACTAGCAAGGACCGGGGAGCTGTTTTTT
>TRBV20-1|-|-|TRBJ2-5|12
CSAGRTGETQYF
TGCAGTGCTGGACGGACTGGAGAGACCCAGTACTTC
>TRBV7-2|-|-|TRBJ2-7|14
CASSFDTASYEQYF
TGTGCCAGCAGCTTTGACACAGCATCCTACGAGCAGTACTTC
>TRBV6-5|few|-|TRBJ2-6|15
CASSYRASGANVLTF
TGTGCCAGCAGTTACAGGGCCTCTGGGGCCAACGTCCTGACTTTC
>TRBV3-1|few|-|TRBJ2-2|13
CASGWGYTGELFF
TGTGCCAGCGGGTGGGGATACACCGGGGAGCTGTTTTTT
>TRBV7-6|few|-|TRBJ1-1|15
CASSLVRGSGTEAFF
TGTGCCAGCAGCCTCGTCAGGGGTTCGGGGACTGAAGCTTTCTTT
>TRBV18|-|-|TRBJ2-3|16
CASSPRVARGTDTQYF
TGTGCCAGCTCACCACGAGTGGCAAGGGGCACAGATACGCAGTATTTT
>TRBV29-1|-|-|TRBJ2-1|14
CSVEDRGRFNEQFF
TGCAGCGTTGAAGACAGGGGACGCTTCAATGAGCAGTTCTTC
>TRBV29-1|-|-|TRBJ1-1|13
CSVLQRLNTEAFF
TGCAGCGTTTTGCAGAGACTGAACACTGAAGCTTTCTTT
>TRBV24-1|-|TRBD2|TRBJ2-1|19
CATSDSQTSGRALYNEQFF
TGTGCCACCAGTGATTCCCAGACTAGCGGGAGGGCCTTATACAATGAGCAGTTCTTC
>TRBV19|-|-|TRBJ2-2|15
CASSWWGEGIGELFF
TGTGCCAGTAGTTGGTGGGGTGAGGGGATCGGTGAGCTGTTTTTT
>TRBV12-3/TRBV12-4|-|-|TRBJ2-2|12
CASSLAFGELFF
TGTGCCAGCAGTTTGGCCTTCGGGGAGCTGTTTTTT
>TRBV20-1|-|TRBD2|TRBJ2-3|17
CSARTSGGASGTDTQYF
TGCAGTGCTAGGACTAGCGGGGGGGCCTCGGGCACAGATACGCAGTATTTT
>TRBV6-5|few|-|TRBJ1-1|15
CASSYGYEGDTEAFF
TGTGCCAGCAGTTACGGATATGAGGGGGACACTGAAGCTTTCTTT
>TRBV27|once|-|TRBJ1-2|14
CASRNRQGGYGYTF
TGTGCCAGCAGAAACCGGCAAGGGGGCTATGGCTACACCTTC
>TRBV13|-|TRBD2|TRBJ2-7|14
CASSLRGGAYEQYF
TGTGCCAGCAGCTTACGCGGGGGGGCCTACGAGCAGTACTTC
>TRBV7-2|few|TRBD1|TRBJ1-3|19
CASSLRGQGLTLAGNTIYF
TGTGCCAGCAGCTTACGCGGACAGGGCTTGACTTTGGCTGGAAACACCATATATTTT
>TRBV6-4|-|TRBD1|TRBJ1-2|14
CASSDSGTGYGYTF
TGTGCCAGCAGTGACTCTGGGACAGGCTATGGCTACACCTTC
>TRBV12-5|-|-|TRBJ2-2|13
CASGPTGTGELFF
TGTGCTAGTGGACCCACAGGGACCGGGGAGCTGTTTTTT
>TRBV12-3/TRBV12-4|-|-|TRBJ1-2|12
CASSLFPGGYTF
TGTGCCAGCAGTTTATTCCCGGGTGGCTACACCTTC
>TRBV4-1|-|TRBD1|TRBJ1-2|15
CASSQGTGEDYGYTF
TGCGCCAGCAGCCAAGGGACAGGGGAGGACTATGGCTACACCTTC
>TRBV11-2|many|-|TRBJ2-7|14
CASSQLTGSYEQYF
TGTGCCAGCAGCCAGCTGACAGGAAGCTACGAGCAGTACTTC
>TRBV7-9|few|-|TRBJ1-1|14
CASRFDGGNTEAFF
TGTGCCAGCAGATTCGACGGAGGGAACACTGAAGCTTTCTTT
>TRBV27|once|-|TRBJ2-7|14
CASSLSGFSYEQYF
TGTGCCAGCAGTTTATCAGGGTTCTCCTACGAGCAGTACTTC
>TRBV4-1|-|-|TRBJ2-3|15
CASSQDPQGRDTQYF
TGCGCCAGCAGCCAAGATCCGCAGGGGAGGGATACGCAGTATTTT
>TRBV27|-|-|TRBJ2-7|13
CASSRTVNYEQYF
TGTGCCAGCTCGAGGACAGTGAACTACGAGCAGTACTTC
>TRBV11-3|few|TRBD1|TRBJ2-3|17
CASSLVTGTGSTDTQYF
TGTGCCAGCAGCTTAGTTACCGGGACAGGGAGCACAGATACGCAGTATTTT
>TRBV5-1|few|-|TRBJ1-2|12
CASSLSGDGYTF
TGCGCCAGCAGCTTGTCAGGGGACGGCTACACCTTC
>TRBV24-1|-|TRBD2|TRBJ2-5|17
CATSDEEGLAERETQYF
TGTGCCACCAGTGACGAAGAGGGACTAGCGGAAAGAGAGACCCAGTACTTC
>TRBV5-4|few|TRBD2|TRBJ2-2|15
CASSRTSGHIGELFF
TGTGCCAGCAGCCGAACTAGCGGGCACATCGGGGAGCTGTTTTTT
>TRBV18|-|-|TRBJ2-2|17
CASSPNDIGVNTGELFF
TGTGCCAGCTCACCAAACGACATAGGGGTAAACACCGGGGAGCTGTTTTTT
>TRBV9|few|-|TRBJ2-7|14
CASSVGTLGGEQYF
TGTGCCAGCAGCGTAGGGACCCTGGGGGGAGAGCAGTACTTC
>TRBV2|-|TRBD2|TRBJ2-1|13
CADSGGVYNEQFF
TGTGCCGACTCGGGGGGGGTCTACAATGAGCAGTTCTTC
>TRBV2|few|TRBD1|TRBJ1-2|16
CASITTGGITGYGYTF
TGTGCCAGCATCACTACAGGGGGCATAACTGGGTATGGCTACACCTTC
>TRBV12-5|-|-|TRBJ2-1|17
CASGTGAQAHSYNEQFF
TGTGCTAGTGGAACCGGGGCCCAGGCCCACTCCTACAATGAGCAGTTCTTC
>TRBV30|-|TRBD2|TRBJ2-1|16
CAWRGGTSGRVNEQFF
TGTGCCTGGAGAGGAGGGACTAGCGGGAGAGTAAATGAGCAGTTCTTC
>TRBV7-8|few|-|TRBJ1-5|15
CASSILLDRGQPQHF
TGTGCCAGCAGCATATTATTGGATAGGGGCCAGCCCCAGCATTTT
>TRBV7-2|-|-|TRBJ1-6|14
CASSHWNSNSPLHF
TGTGCCAGCAGCCACTGGAACAGTAATTCACCCCTCCACTTT
>TRBV7-2|-|-|TRBJ2-7|14
CASRTDAGNHEQYF
TGTGCCAGCAGGACGGATGCAGGGAACCACGAGCAGTACTTC
>TRBV12-5|few|-|TRBJ2-2|14
CASAAGGGPGELFF
TGTGCTAGTGCCGCCGGGGGAGGTCCCGGGGAGCTGTTTTTT
>TRBV29-1|few|TRBD2|TRBJ2-3|16
CSVEDREVTSTDTQYF
TGCAGCGTTGAAGATCGGGAGGTGACTAGCACAGATACGCAGTATTTT
>TRBV6-2/TRBV6-3|-|-|TRBJ1-5|15
CASTADSVSNQPQHF
TGTGCCAGCACGGCAGACTCGGTGAGCAATCAGCCCCAGCATTTT
>TRBV27|-|-|TRBJ1-4|15
CASSLRGVGYEKLFF
TGTGCCAGCAGTTTACGGGGGGTTGGGTATGAAAAACTGTTTTTT